A selection of T cell receptor beta chains follows, all from one sample in a study of cytomegalovirus exposure and HLA in healthy donors. Data came from immunoSEQ multiplex PCR; TCRdb stores just in-frame clones and leaves some out. This sample has tens of thousands of clones; around 78% occur once, and the top ten carry about 4.4%. Sequenced: PBMCs. All receptors come from a male donor in good health and CMV-seropositive. Both conserved end residues are part of each CDR3. The D gene is left open where the match is weak. Clone size is given for some rows only: seen once, a few or many times, or a class if the clone is expanded.

TGTGCCTGGGAGGGGGCCGGGACAACCTACGAGCAGTACTTC,CAWEGAGTTYEQYF,TRBD1,once,TRBV30,TRBJ2-7
TGTGCCAGCAGTGAATCAAGCGGGGGGGTGGGGCAGTTCTTC,CASSESSGGVGQFF,TRBD2,once,TRBV6-1,TRBJ2-1
TGTGCCAGCAGCCTGCCGGGACTAGGAAGTCAGTTCTTC,CASSLPGLGSQFF,TRBD2,.,TRBV11-3,TRBJ2-1
TGTGCCAGCAGTTTTCCGGCAGGAAATACATATGGCTACACCTTC,CASSFPAGNTYGYTF,.,once,TRBV28,TRBJ1-2
TGCGCCAGCAGCTTTACAGGGTACGAGCAGTACTTC,CASSFTGYEQYF,.,.,TRBV5-1,TRBJ2-7
TGTGCCAGCAGCCAAGGTCTCACTGAAGCTTTCTTT,CASSQGLTEAFF,.,.,TRBV14,TRBJ1-1
TGTGCCAGCTCACCACGGACAGAGAACACTGAAGCTTTCTTT,CASSPRTENTEAFF,.,.,TRBV18,TRBJ1-1
TGCGCCAGCAGCCTGCGAGGGACAGGGTCGCCAGATACGCAGTATTTT,CASSLRGTGSPDTQYF,TRBD1,.,TRBV5-1,TRBJ2-3
TGTGCCTGGAGTGTAAGGGTGGGGCAGTCCTACGAGCAGTACTTC,CAWSVRVGQSYEQYF,.,.,TRBV30,TRBJ2-7
TGTGCCAGCAGCCTCGTCACAGGGTCGAACACTGAAGCTTTCTTT,CASSLVTGSNTEAFF,.,.,TRBV7-2,TRBJ1-1
TGTGCCAGCAGCCCCGGGACAGGGCGGGCCAATGAGCAGTTCTTC,CASSPGTGRANEQFF,TRBD1,.,TRBV6-5,TRBJ2-1